A single TCR beta chain is shown here with its context. Its antigen is undetermined. The sample holds other DNA sequences that translate to the same CDR3. Reverse transcription of all isolated RNA meant that expressed TCRB transcripts were sequenced. Sequencing used immunoSEQ multiplex PCR; TCRdb keeps in-frame clones, though not all of them. The profile shows around 310,000 clones, about 13% of them singletons. These data originate in a study of beta chain features in type 1 diabetes. Study outcomes and limitations: Across all four CD4+ subsets, people with type 1 diabetes showed modestly shorter TCRB CDR3s.

This sequence was found in a woman younger than 35 with type 1 diabetes. The sequencing sample was made of naive CD4+ T cells from blood.

The CDR3 sequence: CASSLEGGNQPQHF. The CDR3 nucleotides are TGTGCCAGCAGCTTAGAGGGAGGAAATCAGCCCCAGCATTTT. J is TRBJ1-5 and V is TRBV7-2; no reliable D call. The CDR3 length is 14 residues. V was trimmed by 1 base and J by 4 bases, leaving 8 bases between them. The V gene's germline CDR1 is SGHTA and CDR2 FQGNSA.